Listed below are T cell receptor beta chains from one sample, sequenced in a study of spatial heterogeneity in lung cancer. Each CDR3 protein gets one entry after TCRdb re-called the 5' RACE reads with MiXCR. The profile shows 39,000 or so distinct CDR3 sequences, around 3.3% of them singletons. The specimen comprised normal lung tissue next to the tumor, sampled at surgery. The receptors were gathered from a male donor with early-stage non-small cell lung cancer. Each CDR3 is given with its conserved first and last residue. The order of the fields is V gene, clone size, D gene, J gene, CDR3 DNA, CDR3 protein. D genes are given only for firm matches. Size values are once, few and many counts, or a class for expanded clones, and some rows have none.

V: TRBV7-9; size: many; D: TRBD2; J: TRBJ2-3; DNA: TGTGCCAGCAGCTTTGACTTGGGAGGGACAGATACGCAGTATTTT; CDR3: CASSFDLGGTDTQYF
V: TRBV7-2; size: -; D: -; J: TRBJ1-2; DNA: TGTGCCAGCAGCCCTCAATGGGGTACCCATGGCTACACCTTC; CDR3: CASSPQWGTHGYTF
V: TRBV19; size: many; D: TRBD1; J: TRBJ2-5; DNA: TGTGCCAGTAGTATGAACAGGGGGCAAGAGACCCAGTACTTC; CDR3: CASSMNRGQETQYF
V: TRBV2; size: medium-sized; D: -; J: TRBJ1-2; DNA: TGTGCCAGCAGTGACAGAATCGACTATGGCTACACCTTC; CDR3: CASSDRIDYGYTF
V: TRBV4-2; size: few; D: TRBD1; J: TRBJ1-2; DNA: TGTGCCAGCAGCCAAGTCGGGACAGGATCTGGGTATGGCTACACCTTC; CDR3: CASSQVGTGSGYGYTF
V: TRBV13; size: many; D: -; J: TRBJ2-7; DNA: TGTGCCAGCAGCTCCGAGGAACGGGCCGGCTACGAGCAGTACTTC; CDR3: CASSSEERAGYEQYF
V: TRBV6-2/TRBV6-3; size: -; D: -; J: TRBJ2-7; DNA: TGTGCCAGCAGTTACTCCGCCTTTTACGAGCAGTACTTC; CDR3: CASSYSAFYEQYF
V: TRBV13; size: many; D: TRBD2; J: TRBJ2-1; DNA: TGTGCCAGCAGCTTCTTTAGGACTAGCGGGAGGAAGACCTACAATGAGCAGTTCTTC; CDR3: CASSFFRTSGRKTYNEQFF
V: TRBV29-1; size: many; D: -; J: TRBJ2-7; DNA: TGCAGATTATTTTACGAGCAGTACTTC; CDR3: CRLFYEQYF
V: TRBV18; size: many; D: -; J: TRBJ1-5; DNA: TGTGCCAGCTCACCAGCCGCAACTCAGGGTCAGCCCCAGCATTTT; CDR3: CASSPAATQGQPQHF
V: TRBV27; size: many; D: TRBD1; J: TRBJ1-6; DNA: TGTGCCAGCAGTTTCGGACAGGGAGGTTCACCCCTCCACTTT; CDR3: CASSFGQGGSPLHF
V: TRBV6-1; size: -; D: -; J: TRBJ1-3; DNA: TGTGCCAGCAGTCCCGTTGAGGCCGGAAACACCATATATTTT; CDR3: CASSPVEAGNTIYF
V: TRBV14; size: many; D: TRBD1; J: TRBJ2-1; DNA: TGTGCCAGCAGCCAAGATTGGGCACCGGACAGGGCTGAGCAGTTCTTC; CDR3: CASSQDWAPDRAEQFF
V: TRBV3-1; size: many; D: TRBD1; J: TRBJ1-1; DNA: TGTGCCAGCAGAACAACAGGGGGCAACCCTAAAGCTTTCTTT; CDR3: CASRTTGGNPKAFF
V: TRBV7-9; size: many; D: -; J: TRBJ2-1; DNA: TGTGCCAGCAGCCATCCGATCGGGGGGCGCAATGAGCAGTTCTTC; CDR3: CASSHPIGGRNEQFF
V: TRBV6-2/TRBV6-3; size: many; D: -; J: TRBJ2-3; DNA: TGTGCCAGCAGTAGGGACTTCACAGATACGCAGTATTTT; CDR3: CASSRDFTDTQYF
V: TRBV15; size: many; D: -; J: TRBJ2-3; DNA: TGTGCCACCAGCAGAGCTCGGGGAACGGGCCACCTCACAGATACGCAGTATTTT; CDR3: CATSRARGTGHLTDTQYF
V: TRBV3-1; size: -; D: TRBD1; J: TRBJ1-2; DNA: TGTGCCAGCAGCCACCGGACAGGGGTAGGCTATGGCTACACCTTC; CDR3: CASSHRTGVGYGYTF
V: TRBV5-1; size: many; D: -; J: TRBJ2-7; DNA: TGCGCCAGCAGCTTGGGTTTGGGACCCTACGAGCAGTACTTC; CDR3: CASSLGLGPYEQYF
V: TRBV5-1; size: many; D: TRBD1; J: TRBJ2-1; DNA: TGCGCCAGCAGCTTGGCGGGGACAGTAAGCTACAATGAGCAGTTCTTC; CDR3: CASSLAGTVSYNEQFF
V: TRBV5-1; size: many; D: TRBD2; J: TRBJ2-5; DNA: TGCGCCAGCAGCTTGGTTCCAGCGGGGCCTCAAGAGACCCAGTACTTC; CDR3: CASSLVPAGPQETQYF
V: TRBV29-1; size: -; D: -; J: TRBJ2-7; DNA: TGCAGCGAGCGGGACAGCGCTTGGCACGAGCAGTACTTC; CDR3: CSERDSAWHEQYF
V: TRBV11-3; size: many; D: -; J: TRBJ2-2; DNA: TGTGCCAGCAGCTTAGTACTTTCCACCGGGGAGCTGTTTTTT; CDR3: CASSLVLSTGELFF
V: TRBV5-4; size: many; D: -; J: TRBJ2-2; DNA: TGTGCCAGCAGCTTGAAGGCCGGGGAGCTGTTTTTT; CDR3: CASSLKAGELFF
V: TRBV10-1; size: few; D: -; J: TRBJ2-1; DNA: TGCGCCAGCAGTGAGTGGGACCTAGGAAAGGGTGAGCAGTTCTTC; CDR3: CASSEWDLGKGEQFF
V: TRBV28; size: many; D: TRBD1; J: TRBJ2-3; DNA: TGTGCCAGCAGTTTTGGTCCGGGACAGAGCGCGCAGTATTTT; CDR3: CASSFGPGQSAQYF
V: TRBV2; size: many; D: -; J: TRBJ2-3; DNA: TGTGCCAGCAGAAGAGATACGCAGTATTTT; CDR3: CASRRDTQYF
V: TRBV20-1; size: many; D: -; J: TRBJ1-5; DNA: TGCAGTGCTACGGACGGCAATCAGCCCCAGCATTTT; CDR3: CSATDGNQPQHF
V: TRBV7-3; size: many; D: -; J: TRBJ1-6; DNA: TGTGCCAGCAGCCTCGACGGTTTCTATAATTCACCCCTCCACTTT; CDR3: CASSLDGFYNSPLHF
V: TRBV19; size: many; D: -; J: TRBJ2-1; DNA: TGTGCCAGTAGTCATAGCGGTAGCTCCTACAATGAGCAGTTCTTC; CDR3: CASSHSGSSYNEQFF
V: TRBV20-1; size: many; D: TRBD1; J: TRBJ1-5; DNA: TGCAGTGCTAGTTTTGGGACAGGGATCGGTCAGCCCCAGCATTTT; CDR3: CSASFGTGIGQPQHF
V: TRBV7-2; size: many; D: TRBD1; J: TRBJ2-3; DNA: TGTGCCAGCAGCTCGGTGACAGGGGGCATCATGGATACGCAGTATTTT; CDR3: CASSSVTGGIMDTQYF
V: TRBV12-3/TRBV12-4; size: medium-sized; D: -; J: TRBJ1-1; DNA: TGTGCCAGCAGTTTTGGGGTGGGGGACACTGAAGCTTTCTTT; CDR3: CASSFGVGDTEAFF
V: TRBV3-1; size: many; D: -; J: TRBJ1-2; DNA: TGTGCCAGCAGCCAAGATAAGGGAGGCTACACCTTC; CDR3: CASSQDKGGYTF
V: TRBV29-1; size: many; D: TRBD1; J: TRBJ2-5; DNA: TGCAGCGCGAGACAGGGTGGAGAGACCCAGTACTTC; CDR3: CSARQGGETQYF
V: TRBV30; size: many; D: TRBD2; J: TRBJ2-1; DNA: TGTGCCTGGAGAGCGAGGGTCACTAGCGTCCCGGGTCTTGTAGAGCAGTTCTTC; CDR3: CAWRARVTSVPGLVEQFF
V: TRBV5-5; size: many; D: -; J: TRBJ2-7; DNA: TGTGCCAGCAGACCTGACGCCGGGTACGAGCAGTACTTC; CDR3: CASRPDAGYEQYF
V: TRBV27; size: many; D: TRBD2; J: TRBJ2-3; DNA: TGTGCCAGCAGCGGACTAGCGGACACAGATACGCAGTATTTT; CDR3: CASSGLADTDTQYF
V: TRBV5-1; size: many; D: -; J: TRBJ2-1; DNA: TGCGCCAGCAGCCCCGAAGGCTCCTACAATGAGCAGTTCTTC; CDR3: CASSPEGSYNEQFF
V: TRBV20-1; size: many; D: -; J: TRBJ2-1; DNA: TGCAGTGCTAGCTTGAGGCGGGGACACCACAATGAGCAGTTCTTC; CDR3: CSASLRRGHHNEQFF
V: TRBV5-1; size: many; D: -; J: TRBJ2-3; DNA: TGCGCCAGCAGCTCGGCTAGCACAGATACGCAGTATTTT; CDR3: CASSSASTDTQYF
V: TRBV4-1; size: many; D: -; J: TRBJ1-2; DNA: TGCGCCAGCAGCCAAGTAGGGACGCTCGGCTACACCTTC; CDR3: CASSQVGTLGYTF
V: TRBV20-1; size: many; D: TRBD2; J: TRBJ2-7; DNA: TGCAGTGCTCCACGGACTAGCGACTTTACCTACGAGCAGTACTTC; CDR3: CSAPRTSDFTYEQYF
V: TRBV20-1; size: many; D: -; J: TRBJ2-7; DNA: TGCAGTGCTAGAGCGATCCCCGGGTCCTCCGGATACGAGCAGTACTTC; CDR3: CSARAIPGSSGYEQYF
V: TRBV25-1; size: many; D: -; J: TRBJ2-7; DNA: TGTGCCAGCAGTCCGCAGGGTTTATCCACCTACGAGCAGTACTTC; CDR3: CASSPQGLSTYEQYF
V: TRBV7-2; size: -; D: -; J: TRBJ2-7; DNA: TGTGCCAGCAGCCCGGGACCTGGATCCTACGAGCAGTACTTC; CDR3: CASSPGPGSYEQYF
V: TRBV5-1; size: many; D: -; J: TRBJ2-1; DNA: TGCGCCAGCGGCGTGGAGGGAAATGAGCAGTTCTTC; CDR3: CASGVEGNEQFF
V: TRBV2; size: many; D: -; J: TRBJ2-3; DNA: TGTGCCAGCAGTAGACTAGGGCCCCGGGATACGCAGTATTTT; CDR3: CASSRLGPRDTQYF
V: TRBV29-1; size: many; D: TRBD1; J: TRBJ1-1; DNA: TGCAGCGTTGCGCAGGGGGTTGACACTGAAGCTTTCTTT; CDR3: CSVAQGVDTEAFF
V: TRBV29-1; size: many; D: TRBD2; J: TRBJ2-7; DNA: TGCAGCGTTCGGACTAGCGGAGCCTACGAGCAGTACTTC; CDR3: CSVRTSGAYEQYF
V: TRBV7-6; size: many; D: -; J: TRBJ2-3; DNA: TGTGCCAGCAGCCTAGGGGTAGGCTTCACAGATACGCAGTATTTT; CDR3: CASSLGVGFTDTQYF
V: TRBV7-8; size: medium-sized; D: -; J: TRBJ1-5; DNA: TGTGCCAGCAGCTTACCCAGTGATTATAGCAATCAGCCCCAGCATTTT; CDR3: CASSLPSDYSNQPQHF